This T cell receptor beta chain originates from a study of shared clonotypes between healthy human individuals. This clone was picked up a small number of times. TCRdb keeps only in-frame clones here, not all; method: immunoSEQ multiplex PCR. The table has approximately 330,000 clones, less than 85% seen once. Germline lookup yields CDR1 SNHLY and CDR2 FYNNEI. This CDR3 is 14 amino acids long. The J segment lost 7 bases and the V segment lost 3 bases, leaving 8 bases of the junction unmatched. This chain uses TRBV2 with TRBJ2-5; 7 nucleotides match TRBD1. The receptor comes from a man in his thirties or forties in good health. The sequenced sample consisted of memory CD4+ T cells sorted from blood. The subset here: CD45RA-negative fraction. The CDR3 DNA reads TGTGCCAGCAGTGAGAGGGGGCATGGTTGGACCCAGTACTTC. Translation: CASSERGHGWTQYF.